This T cell receptor (beta chain) was obtained from a study of cytomegalovirus exposure and HLA in healthy donors. To note about this clone: The target antigen is unknown.

Broader study findings: Data from an earlier analysis indicated that most TCR beta V segments were productive either about 87% or about 30% of the time. It was taken for granted in presence/absence analyses that sequencing depth across donors was roughly uniform. Specificity for CMV antigens was confirmed in vitro for a few of the CMV-associated chains.

Germline-derived CDR1 and CDR2 are LGHNA and YSLEER. The V and J ends lost 1 base and 5 bases respectively, with 18 bases between them. The CDR3 has 16 residues. 60 Vbeta and 13 Jbeta primers were used in PCR. Authors' data handling: It was a later analysis that counted roughly 79 million unique TCR beta chains, of which roughly 11 million were shared. The data were produced by immunoSEQ multiplex PCR, yet TCRdb's version contains in-frame clones alone and is incomplete. From that table come the V and J calls and clone size; the DNA was used to work out D and trimming. The sample has about 120,000 clones; 81% are singletons.

The V gene is TRBV4-3, the J gene TRBJ2-7; tentatively, D is TRBD1 (6 bases). The specimen was PBMCs. This receptor was taken from a woman aged 30 to 39 in good health and CMV-seronegative. The CDR3 DNA is TGCGCCAGCAGCCAAGTCTCTAGCAGGGGTGGTGACGAGCAGTACTTC. Protein sequence: CASSQVSSRGGDEQYF.